One TCR beta chain is described in this entry. Its antigen is still unknown. iRepertoire HTBI primers and Arm-PCR of CDR3 regions built TCR beta libraries. TCRdb reanalysed the multiplex PCR reads using MiXCR and keeps one entry per CDR3 protein. The table has hundreds of thousands of distinct CDR3 sequences, about a fifth seen once. Trimming pared 3 bases from V and 0 bases from J, leaving 17 bases between. The CDR3 spans 18 residues. CDR1 is LNHDA, CDR2 SQIVND, per germline (reference sequence). This specimen belongs to a study of regulatory T cells in long-lasting Graves disease. Findings and caveats of the study: New patients shared 750 to 1,000 public clonotypes, fewer than the approximately 2,500 shared by persistent patients. Persistent disease was characterized by preferential usage of TRBV28, TRBJ1-2 and TRBJ2-5.

Regarding time point: persistent/refractory GD, antithyroid drugs over 5 years with positive TRAb. Construction of the TCR library relied on RNA isolated from PBMCs. This TCR came from a female donor with Graves disease. Sequenced material: peripheral blood mononuclear cells (PBMCs), taken when the disease was refractory, from a patient treated with antithyroid drugs. The chain is built from TRBV19 and TRBJ2-2, with a possible D match to TRBD1 (5 bases). CDR3 DNA: TGTGCCAGTAGTATGGGGCCCTGGGCTCCCGCGAACACCGGGGAGCTGTTTTTT. Amino acid sequence: CASSMGPWAPANTGELFF.